The subject of this entry is one T cell receptor beta chain. Its antigen is undetermined. The table came from immunoSEQ multiplex PCR; TCRdb's copy has only in-frame clones and leaves some out. The data contain approximately 91,000 clones, around 87% of them singletons. This sample stems from a study of OX40 agonist ivuxolimab in advanced cancers. Across the study: At 0.01 to 10 mg/kg, ivuxolimab was administered intravenously to patients every 2 weeks.

General observations from the study: Researchers did not determine the expanded peripheral T cells' antigen specificity.

The material sequenced was CD4+ or CD8+ T cells sorted from blood, taken in a trial of the OX40 agonist ivuxolimab. This sequence originates from an adult with an advanced solid tumor such as melanoma, head and neck, liver or kidney cancer.

CDR3 bases: TGTGCCAGCAGCCCCCTGTTGGGGGCTAATGGCTACACCTTC. Translated: CASSPLLGANGYTF. The rearrangement links TRBV6-6 to TRBJ1-2, with D perhaps TRBD1 (6 bases). In germline, CDR1 is MNHNY, CDR2 SVGAGI (reference sequence). This CDR3 region has 14 residues. The germline V and J ends were trimmed by 6 bases and 6 bases, with 17 bases remaining between them.